This TCR beta chain was profiled in a study of response to subunit inactivated influenza vaccine. Study outcomes and limitations: New T cells are recruited in small numbers by each seasonal influenza vaccination, according to the authors' suggestion.

The table lists this clonotype with a few counts. What it binds is not known. TCRdb reanalysed the RT-PCR reads using MiXCR and keeps one entry per CDR3 protein. In the table there are 500,000 to 550,000 distinct CDR3 sequences, 7.2% of which are singletons. V lost 1 base to trimming and J lost 5 bases; unmatched junction nucleotides: 11. The CDR3 is made up of 17 amino acids. The germline V gene encodes CDR1 LGHNA and CDR2 YNFKEQ. This rearrangement joins TRBV4-2 to TRBJ2-7, with TRBD2 identical over 10 bases. The material was PBMCs from blood, obtained 23 months after vaccination. The TCR sequence derives from a man between 50 and 75 years old who received an inactivated influenza vaccine. As DNA, the CDR3 is TGTGCCAGCAGCCAAGGCACGGTTAGAGGACTAGCGGACGAGCAGTACTTC. The encoded protein is CASSQGTVRGLADEQYF.